Only a few counts were recorded for the clone carrying this TCR beta chain. The antigen is undetermined. The record originates from a study of CD8 T cells in ankylosing spondylitis. Study conclusions and caveats: Ankylosing spondylitis blood appeared to carry a characteristic TCR beta motif of roughly 8 highly homologous variants. The disease-linked clones had a CD8+ phenotype and low blood frequencies.

One entry per CDR3 protein, called by TCRdb with MiXCR from the 5' RACE reads. The repertoire holds some 300,000 distinct CDR3 sequences, with under 25% as singletons. This CDR3 contains 13 residues. Germline V CDR1 and CDR2: DFQATT, SNEGSKA (reference sequence). Trimming took 3 bases from V and 7 from J; bases not matched to a gene: 9. The V and J genes are TRBV20-1 and TRBJ2-7, with 7 bases that match TRBD2. The sample was blood, either unsorted or a sorted T cell fraction (not recorded which). This receptor was obtained from a female donor with ankylosing spondylitis or in good health (not recorded which). The CDR3 DNA reads TGCAGTGCTAGCCTAGCGGCTATGGGAGAGCAGTACTTC. Its protein product is CSASLAAMGEQYF.